The 18 T cell receptor beta chains presented below share a single source sample, sequenced in a study of control samples from healthy donors and cancer patients. Profiling relied on immunoSEQ multiplex PCR, and the TCRdb table lists in-frame clones only, not all of them. Of around 150,000 clones listed, 70% to 90% are singletons. Input material: blood. Source of these receptors: a young man in good health.

CDR3 in DNA: TGTGCCACCAGTGATTTCAGCTACAATCAGCCCCAGCATTTT. This gives the protein CATSDFSYNQPQHF. J is TRBJ1-5 and V is TRBV24-1, with D unclear. V lost 1 base and J 3 bases, leaving 6 bases between the germline ends. Germline V gene lookup returns CDR1 KGHDR and CDR2 SFDVKD. The CDR3 sequence is 14 residues long.

The CDR3 reads CASSRDTDSYEQYF. The CDR3 coding sequence is TGTGCCAGCAGCCGGGACACCGACTCCTACGAGCAGTACTTC. The rearrangement links TRBV14 to TRBJ2-7; a possible D gene is TRBD1 (6 bases). Trimming removed 4 bases from V and 0 bases from J, with 10 bases in between. There are 14 residues in the CDR3. Germline assignment: CDR1 SGHDN and CDR2 FVKESK.

The chain recombines TRBV5-6 with TRBJ1-2; possibly TRBD1 for D (6 bases). Trimming shortened V by 0 bases and J by 8 bases, and 17 bases separated the two germline ends. The germline CDR1 and CDR2 sequences are SGHDT and YYEEEE. This CDR3 comprises 15 residues. This CDR3 reads CASSLVQGVGWGYTF. Written as DNA, the CDR3 is TGTGCCAGCAGCTTGGTACAGGGTGTAGGGTGGGGCTACACCTTC.

Only one count was recorded for this clone. Other nucleotide sequences from this sample produce the same CDR3. The chain recombines TRBV6-1 with TRBJ2-3; TRBD2 matches at 12 bases. V dropped 2 bases and J dropped 4; count of bases not matched to a gene: 1. CDR1 and CDR2 (germline): MNHNS, SASEGT. CDR3 size: 15 residues. Written as DNA, the CDR3 is TGTGCCAGCAGTGAAACTAGCGGGGGGCCAGATACGCAGTATTTT. Translating gives CASSETSGGPDTQYF.

This clone was detected only a few times. This CDR3 reads CASSQDLAGGHTGELFF. The CDR3 DNA is TGTGCCAGCAGCCAAGATCTAGCGGGGGGCCATACCGGGGAGCTGTTTTTT. The V call is TRBV3-1 (or the pseudogene TRBV3-2), the J call TRBJ2-2, with 11 nucleotides matching TRBD2. The CDR3 length is 17 residues. The germline V gene has CDR1 LGHDT and CDR2 YNNKEL (reference sequence). V lost 0 bases and J lost 5; bases outside the gene matches: 5.

This rearrangement joins TRBV5-4 to TRBJ2-3; 8 bases align to TRBD2. Trimming at V came to 5 bases and at J to 2 bases, leaving 7 bases not matched to a gene. Germline V lookup: CDR1 SGHNT, CDR2 YYREEE (reference sequence). The CDR3 has 15 residues. CDR3 loop: CASSSRRGATDTQYF. CDR3 DNA: TGTGCCAGCAGTTCTCGGCGGGGGGCCACAGATACGCAGTATTTT. Full variable domain (rest looked up from reference TRBV5-4 and TRBJ2-3): ETGVTQSPTHLIKTRGQQVTLRCSSQSGHNTVSWYQQALGQGPQFIFQYYREEENGRGNFPPRFSGLQFPNYSSELNVNALELDDSALYLCASSSRRGATDTQYFGPGTRLTVL.

J is TRBJ2-3 and V is TRBV6-5; 8 nucleotides match TRBD2. The CDR3 runs 15 residues. Germline trimming cut 7 bases from V and 5 bases from J; bases unmatched to any gene: 11. Germline loops: CDR1 MNHEY, CDR2 SVGAGI. The CDR3, as DNA: TGTGCCAGCACTTCAGCGGGGGCCCAGGGAGATACGCAGTATTTT. Encoded protein: CASTSAGAQGDTQYF.

This chain joins TRBV5-6 and TRBJ1-5, with D hard to call. The closer fit of TRBJ2-3 to the DNA end suggests the J call may be wrong. Germline loops: CDR1 SGHDT, CDR2 YYEEEE. The length of the CDR3 is 12 residues. DNA of the CDR3: TGTGCCAGCAGCTTGGGTCAACAGCCCCAGTATTTT. Its protein is CASSLGQQPQYF.

This clone was recorded only once. The V call is TRBV11-2, the J call TRBJ2-3; no definite D call. The germline V gene encodes CDR1 SGHAT and CDR2 FQNNGV. The CDR3 spans 14 residues. Trimming cost V 2 bases and J 5 bases, with 11 bases left between them. The CDR3 sequence is CASSLNAALDTQYF. CDR3 bases: TGTGCCAGCAGCTTAAATGCAGCACTAGATACGCAGTATTTT.

The rearrangement joins TRBV5-1 to TRBJ2-1; D possibly matches TRBD1 or TRBD2 (5 bases each). Trimming stripped 2 bases from V and 8 bases from J, with 14 bases between. The germline V gene encodes CDR1 SGHRS and CDR2 YFSETQ. This CDR3 is built from 14 residues. The CDR3 DNA follows: TGCGCCAGCAGCTTCGGGGCTACCATCGATGAGCAGTTCTTC. Translation: CASSFGATIDEQFF.

The chain is built from TRBV4-2 and TRBJ2-7; 7 bases are shared with TRBD1. J lost 1 base, V lost 0 bases, and 3 bases had no gene match. CDR3 size: 15 residues. Germline V lookup: CDR1 LGHNA, CDR2 YNFKEQ. The CDR3 sequence is CASSQDMGQSYEQYF. CDR3 coding DNA: TGTGCCAGCAGCCAAGATATGGGACAGTCCTACGAGCAGTACTTC.

This clone was recorded a few times. The chain carries TRBV5-4 and TRBJ2-3; 7 bases match TRBD1. J was trimmed by 0 bases and V by 4 bases; bases with no gene match: 8. Germline assignment: CDR1 SGHNT and CDR2 YYREEE (reference sequence). The CDR3 is made up of 16 amino acids. For the CDR3, the DNA is TGTGCCAGCAGCACCGGACAGGCCCGGAGCACAGATACGCAGTATTTT. This gives the protein CASSTGQARSTDTQYF.

The chain carries TRBV19 and TRBJ2-5; 8 bases are shared with TRBD2. With V trimmed by 3 bases and J by 5 bases, 8 bases remained unmatched. Germline V CDR1 and CDR2: LNHDA, SQIVND (reference sequence). The CDR3 loop spans 15 amino acids. The DNA for the CDR3 is TGTGCCAGTAGTATCCAGCGGGGGCCCGGGGAGACCCAGTACTTC. Its protein is CASSIQRGPGETQYF.

The gene calls are TRBV28 and TRBJ2-5, with 10 positions matching TRBD2. This CDR3 is built from 14 residues. Germline V gene data show CDR1 as MDHEN and CDR2 as SYDVKM. J lost 5 bases, V lost 6 bases, and 6 bases had no gene match. CDR3 DNA: TGTGCCAGCAGCCCAGCGGGGGGGGAGGAGACCCAGTACTTC. Residues: CASSPAGGEETQYF. The full variable domain, completed using reference TRBV28 and TRBJ2-5, is DVKVTQSSRYLVKRTGEKVFLECVQDMDHENMFWYRQDPGLGLRLIYFSYDVKMKEKGDIPEGYSVSREKKERFSLILESASTNQTSMYLCASSPAGGEETQYFGPGTRLLVL.

Turning to this clone: Sequence at one end of the junction differs from germline and may be a read error. V usage is TRBV2 and J usage is TRBJ1-4, with TRBD1 matching 7 bases. The CDR3 length is 16 residues. CDR1 is SNHLY, CDR2 FYNNEI, per germline. Here the CDR3 reads CASREGLGQRNEKLFF. The CDR3 region has the DNA TGTGCCAGCAGGGAAGGGTTGGGACAGCGAAATGAAAAACTGTTTTTT. The variable domain in full, with the rest retrieved from reference TRBV2 and TRBJ1-4, is EPEVTQTPSHQVTQMGQEVILRCVPISNHLYFYWYRQILGQKVEFLVSFYNNEISEKSEIFDDQFSVERPDGSNFTLKIRSTKLEDSAMYFCASREGLGQRNEKLFFGSGTQLSVL.

This chain joins TRBV3-1 (or the pseudogene TRBV3-2) and TRBJ2-3, with D possibly matching TRBD2 (5 bases). V was shortened by 4 bases and J by 2 bases, with 13 bases between the two germline ends. CDR1 LGHDT and CDR2 YNNKEL come from the germline V gene (reference sequence). The length of the CDR3 is 15 residues. The CDR3 bases are TGTGCCAGCAGCCTCTCGGGGAGCTACACAGATACGCAGTATTTT. It specifies CASSLSGSYTDTQYF.

V is TRBV5-6 and J is TRBJ2-7; D is unclear. Trimming cost V 2 bases and J 2 bases, with 8 bases left between them. The CDR3 has 13 amino acids. Germline V lookup: CDR1 SGHDT, CDR2 YYEEEE. CDR3 amino acids: CASSFSGTYEQYF. The CDR3 DNA is TGTGCCAGCAGCTTCTCAGGAACCTACGAGCAGTACTTC.

This chain connects TRBV12-3 or TRBV12-4 to TRBJ1-5; unclear D gene. Trimming took off 3 bases at V and 7 bases at J, with 10 bases between the two ends. This CDR3 is 13 amino acids long. CDR3 residues: CASSFEENQPQHF. The CDR3 DNA reads as TGTGCCAGCAGTTTCGAAGAGAACCAGCCCCAGCATTTT.